The following is a TCR beta chain sequence with its context. Its antigen is unknown. The data were obtained in a study of cytomegalovirus exposure and HLA in healthy donors. Study-wide results and caveats: Solely CMV serostatus was available to characterize immune exposure. Data from an earlier analysis indicated that most TCR beta V segments were productive either about 87% or about 30% of the time. Over 150 TCR beta chains were listed as cytomegalovirus-associated. Reported results showed that the classifier diagnosed cytomegalovirus status with high specificity and sensitivity.

Per the germline V gene, CDR1 is MDHEN and CDR2 is SYDVKM. V shed 8 bases and J 0 bases; nucleotides not matched to a gene: 0. The CDR3 extends over 15 amino acids. PCR employed 60 Vbeta and 13 Jbeta primers. Data came from immunoSEQ multiplex PCR; TCRdb stores just in-frame clones and leaves some out. The table has roughly 150,000 clones, roughly 80% seen once; the top ten hold about 11%. V gene TRBV28 combines with J gene TRBJ2-1; 14 nucleotides align to TRBD2. The clonotype originates from a man aged 18-30 years in good health and CMV-seropositive. The sample comprised PBMCs. The CDR3 loop reads CASGTSGSSYNEQFF. The CDR3 DNA reads as TGTGCCAGCGGGACTAGCGGGAGCTCCTACAATGAGCAGTTCTTC.